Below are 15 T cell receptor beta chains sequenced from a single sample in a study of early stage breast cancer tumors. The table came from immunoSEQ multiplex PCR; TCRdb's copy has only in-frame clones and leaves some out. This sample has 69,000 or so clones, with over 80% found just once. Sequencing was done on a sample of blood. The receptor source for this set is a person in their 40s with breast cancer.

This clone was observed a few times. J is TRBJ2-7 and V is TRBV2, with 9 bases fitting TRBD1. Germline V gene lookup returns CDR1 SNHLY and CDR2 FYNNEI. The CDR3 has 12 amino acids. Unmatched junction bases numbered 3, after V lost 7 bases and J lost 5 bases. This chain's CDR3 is CASNRGLDEQYF. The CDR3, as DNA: TGTGCCAGCAACAGGGGGCTCGACGAGCAGTACTTC.

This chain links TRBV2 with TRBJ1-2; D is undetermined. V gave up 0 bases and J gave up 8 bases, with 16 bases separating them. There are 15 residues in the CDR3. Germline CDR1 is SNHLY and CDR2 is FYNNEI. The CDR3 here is CASSEAVESAKGYTF. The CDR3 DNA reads TGTGCCAGCAGTGAAGCTGTGGAATCCGCGAAAGGCTACACCTTC. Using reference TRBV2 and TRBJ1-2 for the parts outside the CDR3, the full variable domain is EPEVTQTPSHQVTQMGQEVILRCVPISNHLYFYWYRQILGQKVEFLVSFYNNEISEKSEIFDDQFSVERPDGSNFTLKIRSTKLEDSAMYFCASSEAVESAKGYTFGSGTRLTVV.

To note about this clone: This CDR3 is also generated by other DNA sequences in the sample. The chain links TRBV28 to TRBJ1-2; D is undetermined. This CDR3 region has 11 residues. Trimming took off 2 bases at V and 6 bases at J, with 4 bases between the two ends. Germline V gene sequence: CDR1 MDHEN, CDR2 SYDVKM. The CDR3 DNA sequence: TGTGCCAGCAGTTTAAGGGATGGCTACACCTTC. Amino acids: CASSLRDGYTF.

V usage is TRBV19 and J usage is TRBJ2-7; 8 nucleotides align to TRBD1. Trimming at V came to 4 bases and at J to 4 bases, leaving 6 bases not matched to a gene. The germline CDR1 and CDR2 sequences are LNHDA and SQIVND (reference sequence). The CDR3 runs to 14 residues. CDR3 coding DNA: TGTGCCAGTAGTACCTTCAGGGGGCCATACGAGCAGTACTTC. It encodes CASSTFRGPYEQYF.

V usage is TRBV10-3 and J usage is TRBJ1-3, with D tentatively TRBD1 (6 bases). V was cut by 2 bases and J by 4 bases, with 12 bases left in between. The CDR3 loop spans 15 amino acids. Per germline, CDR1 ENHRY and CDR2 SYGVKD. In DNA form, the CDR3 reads TGTGCCATCAGTGAGCTGACCGACAGGGGAAACACCATATATTTT. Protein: CAISELTDRGNTIYF.

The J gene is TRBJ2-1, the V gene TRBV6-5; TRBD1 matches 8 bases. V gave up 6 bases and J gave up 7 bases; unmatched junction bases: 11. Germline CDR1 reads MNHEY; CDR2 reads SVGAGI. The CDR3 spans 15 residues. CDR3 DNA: TGTGCCAGCAGGGTTGACAGGGGAGGTGGAAATGAGCAGTTCTTC. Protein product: CASRVDRGGGNEQFF.

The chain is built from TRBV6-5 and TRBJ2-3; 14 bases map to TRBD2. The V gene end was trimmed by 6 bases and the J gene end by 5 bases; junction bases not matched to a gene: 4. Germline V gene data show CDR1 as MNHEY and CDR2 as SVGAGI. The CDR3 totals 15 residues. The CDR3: CASSGLAGGIDTQYF. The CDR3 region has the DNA TGTGCCAGCAGCGGACTAGCGGGAGGAATAGATACGCAGTATTTT.

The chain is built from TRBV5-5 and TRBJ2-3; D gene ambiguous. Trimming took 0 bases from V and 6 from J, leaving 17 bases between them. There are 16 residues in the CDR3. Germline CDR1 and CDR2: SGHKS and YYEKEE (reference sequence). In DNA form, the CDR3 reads TGTGCCAGCAGCTTGGAGGGAAGACCCGGGTCTGATACGCAGTATTTT. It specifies CASSLEGRPGSDTQYF.

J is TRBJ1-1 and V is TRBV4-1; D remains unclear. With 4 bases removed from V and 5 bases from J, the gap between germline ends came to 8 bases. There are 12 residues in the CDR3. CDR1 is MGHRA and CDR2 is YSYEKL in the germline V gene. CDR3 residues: CASSLTGTEAFF. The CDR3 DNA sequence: TGCGCCAGCAGCCTGACCGGAACTGAAGCTTTCTTT.

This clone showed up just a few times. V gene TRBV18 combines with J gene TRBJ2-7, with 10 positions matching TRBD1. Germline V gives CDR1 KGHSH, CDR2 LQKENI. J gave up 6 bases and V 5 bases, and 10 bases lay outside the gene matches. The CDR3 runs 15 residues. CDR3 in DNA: TGTGCCAGCTCATCGCCCCGGGACAGGGGAGGCGAGCAGTACTTC. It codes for CASSSPRDRGGEQYF.

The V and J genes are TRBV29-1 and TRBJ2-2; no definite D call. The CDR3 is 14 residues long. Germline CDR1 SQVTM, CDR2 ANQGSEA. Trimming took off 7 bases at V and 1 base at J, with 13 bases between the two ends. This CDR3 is CSAGEYGNTGELFF. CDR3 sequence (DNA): TGCAGCGCTGGAGAATATGGGAACACCGGGGAGCTGTTTTTT.

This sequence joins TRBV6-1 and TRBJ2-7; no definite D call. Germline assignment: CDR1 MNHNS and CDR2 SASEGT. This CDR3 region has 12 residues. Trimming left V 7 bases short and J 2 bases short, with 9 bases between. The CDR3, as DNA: TGTGCCAGCACCCCAGATCCCTACGAGCAGTACTTC. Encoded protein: CASTPDPYEQYF.

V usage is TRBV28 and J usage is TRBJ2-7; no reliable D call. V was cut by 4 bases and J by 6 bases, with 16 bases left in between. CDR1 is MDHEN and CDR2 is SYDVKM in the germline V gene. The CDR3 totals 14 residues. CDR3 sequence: CASSSGSLNLEQYF. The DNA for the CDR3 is TGTGCCAGCAGTTCCGGATCCCTTAACCTCGAGCAGTACTTC.

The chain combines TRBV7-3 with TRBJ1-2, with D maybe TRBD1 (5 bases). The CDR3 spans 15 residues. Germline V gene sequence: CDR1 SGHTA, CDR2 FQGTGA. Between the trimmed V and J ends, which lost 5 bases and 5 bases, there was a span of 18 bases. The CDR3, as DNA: TGTGCCAGCAGCCCATCCGGGGGGAAGGGGTATGGCTACACCTTC. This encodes CASSPSGGKGYGYTF.

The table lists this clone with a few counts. Here the CDR3 DNA reads TGTGCCCGCGGGTTGAACACTGAAGCTTTCTTT. Amino acids: CARGLNTEAFF. V gene TRBV30 combines with J gene TRBJ1-1; D is uncertain. V was cut by 8 bases and J by 0 bases, with 7 bases left in between. This CDR3 has 11 amino acids. Germline CDR1 reads GTSNPN; CDR2 reads SVGIG (reference sequence).